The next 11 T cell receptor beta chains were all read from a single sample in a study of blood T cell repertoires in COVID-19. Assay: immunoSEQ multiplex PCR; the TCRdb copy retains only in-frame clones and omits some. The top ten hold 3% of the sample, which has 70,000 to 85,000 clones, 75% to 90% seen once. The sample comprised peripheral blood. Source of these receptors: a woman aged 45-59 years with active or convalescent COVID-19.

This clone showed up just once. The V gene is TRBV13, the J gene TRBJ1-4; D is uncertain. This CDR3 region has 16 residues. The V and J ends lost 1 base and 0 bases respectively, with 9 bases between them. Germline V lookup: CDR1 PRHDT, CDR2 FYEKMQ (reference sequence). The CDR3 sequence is CASSLDRSATNEKLFF. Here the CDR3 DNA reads TGTGCCAGCAGCTTAGATCGAAGCGCAACTAATGAAAAACTGTTTTTT.

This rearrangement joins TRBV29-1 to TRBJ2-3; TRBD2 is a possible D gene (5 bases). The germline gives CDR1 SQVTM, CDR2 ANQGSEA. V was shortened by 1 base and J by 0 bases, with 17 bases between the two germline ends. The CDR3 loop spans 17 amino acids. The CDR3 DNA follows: TGCAGCGTTGAAGGAGGACCCGGGGTCGGGAGCACAGATACGCAGTATTTT. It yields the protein CSVEGGPGVGSTDTQYF.

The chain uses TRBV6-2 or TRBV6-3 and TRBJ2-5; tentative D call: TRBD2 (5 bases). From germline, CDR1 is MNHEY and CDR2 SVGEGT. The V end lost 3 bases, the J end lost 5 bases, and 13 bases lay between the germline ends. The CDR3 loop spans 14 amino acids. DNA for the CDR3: TGTGCCAGCAGTTATCGTCGGGGAGATGAGACCCAGTACTTC. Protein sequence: CASSYRRGDETQYF.

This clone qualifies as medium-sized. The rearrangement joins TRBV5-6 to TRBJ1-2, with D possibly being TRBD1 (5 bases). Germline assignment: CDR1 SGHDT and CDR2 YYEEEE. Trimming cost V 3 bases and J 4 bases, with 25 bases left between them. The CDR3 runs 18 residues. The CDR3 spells CASSSGLWAGGGGYGYTF. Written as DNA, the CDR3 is TGTGCCAGCAGCTCTGGCCTCTGGGCCGGCGGCGGGGGCTATGGCTACACCTTC.

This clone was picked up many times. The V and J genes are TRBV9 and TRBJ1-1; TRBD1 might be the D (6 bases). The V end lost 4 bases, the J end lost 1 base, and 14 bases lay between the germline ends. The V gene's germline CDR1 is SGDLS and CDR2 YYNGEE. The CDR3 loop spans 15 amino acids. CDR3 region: CASSLGGDANTEAFF. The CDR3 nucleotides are TGTGCCAGCAGCCTAGGGGGGGATGCGAACACTGAAGCTTTCTTT. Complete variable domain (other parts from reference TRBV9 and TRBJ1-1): DSGVTQTPKHLITATGQRVTLRCSPRSGDLSVYWYQQSLDQGLQFLIQYYNGEERAKGNILERFSAQQFPDLHSELNLSSLELGDSALYFCASSLGGDANTEAFFGQGTRLTVV.

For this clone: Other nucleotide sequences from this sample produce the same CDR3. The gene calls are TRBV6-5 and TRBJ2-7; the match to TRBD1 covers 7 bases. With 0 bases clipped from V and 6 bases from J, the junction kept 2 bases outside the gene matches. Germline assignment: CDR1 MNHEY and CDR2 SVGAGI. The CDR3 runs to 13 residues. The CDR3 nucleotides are TGTGCCAGCAGTTACTCGACAGGGAGCGAGCAGTACTTC. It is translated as CASSYSTGSEQYF.

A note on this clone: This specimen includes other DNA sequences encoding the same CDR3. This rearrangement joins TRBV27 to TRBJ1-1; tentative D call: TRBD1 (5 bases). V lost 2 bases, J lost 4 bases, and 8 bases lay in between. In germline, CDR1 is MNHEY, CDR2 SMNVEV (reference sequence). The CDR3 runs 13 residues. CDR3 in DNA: TGTGCCAGCAGTTTAAGGGGCTCCACTGAAGCTTTCTTT. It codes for CASSLRGSTEAFF.

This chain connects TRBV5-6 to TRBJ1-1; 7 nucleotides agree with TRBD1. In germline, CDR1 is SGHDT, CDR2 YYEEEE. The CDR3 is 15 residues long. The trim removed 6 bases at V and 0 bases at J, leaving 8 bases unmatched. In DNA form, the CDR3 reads TGTGCCAGCACCACAGGGGTTTTCTTGAACACTGAAGCTTTCTTT. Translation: CASTTGVFLNTEAFF.

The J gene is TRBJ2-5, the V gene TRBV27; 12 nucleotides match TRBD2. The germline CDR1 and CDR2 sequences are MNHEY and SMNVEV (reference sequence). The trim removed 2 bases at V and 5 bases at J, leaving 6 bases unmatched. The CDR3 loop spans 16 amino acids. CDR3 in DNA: TGTGCCAGCAGTTTAGATACTAGCGGGGGGAGTGAGACCCAGTACTTC. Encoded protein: CASSLDTSGGSETQYF.

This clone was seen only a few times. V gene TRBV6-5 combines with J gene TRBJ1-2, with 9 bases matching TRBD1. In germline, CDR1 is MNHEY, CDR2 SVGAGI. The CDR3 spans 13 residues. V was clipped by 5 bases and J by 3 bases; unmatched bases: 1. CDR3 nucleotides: TGTGCCAGCAGTAGGGACAGGGACTATGGCTACACCTTC. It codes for CASSRDRDYGYTF.

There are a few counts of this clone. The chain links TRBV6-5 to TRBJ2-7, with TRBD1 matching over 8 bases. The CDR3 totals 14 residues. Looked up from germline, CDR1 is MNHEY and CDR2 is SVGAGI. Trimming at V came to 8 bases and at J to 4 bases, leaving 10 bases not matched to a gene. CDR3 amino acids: CASGDRTGKYEQYF. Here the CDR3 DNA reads TGTGCCAGCGGAGACCGGACAGGGAAGTACGAGCAGTACTTC.